The 14 T cell receptor beta chains below come from one sample, sequenced in a study of CD8 T cells in Susac syndrome. Random-hexamer reverse transcription was applied to about 0.45 to 1 ug RNA. TCRdb reanalysed the immunoSEQ multiplex PCR reads using MiXCR and keeps one entry per CDR3 protein. The sample consists of some 130,000 distinct CDR3 sequences, 95% of them appearing once. The sample was CD8+ T cells from PBMCs. Source of these receptors: a human donor with Susac syndrome.

The chain combines TRBV4-1 with TRBJ2-1, with 7 nucleotides matching TRBD2. The CDR3 sequence is 16 residues long. V trimming: 4 bases; J trimming: 4 bases; junction bases outside the gene matches: 10. Germline V lookup: CDR1 MGHRA, CDR2 YSYEKL. CDR3 coding DNA: TGCGCCAGCAGCCTAACCGGGACTACCTCGTACAATGAGCAGTTCTTC. It codes for CASSLTGTTSYNEQFF.

The chain couples TRBV4-1 to TRBJ2-2; 7 nucleotides align to TRBD1. The ends lost 0 bases at V and 7 bases at J; junction bases unmatched: 11. This CDR3 spans 17 amino acids. Germline lookup yields CDR1 MGHRA and CDR2 YSYEKL. The CDR3 DNA follows: TGCGCCAGCAGCCAAGATAGCCCATACAGGGGTGACGGGGAGCTGTTTTTT. Translating gives CASSQDSPYRGDGELFF.

This clonotype was detected only once. V gene TRBV2 combines with J gene TRBJ1-2, with D unresolved. The CDR3 runs 13 residues. Germline V gene lookup returns CDR1 SNHLY and CDR2 FYNNEI. With 2 bases removed from V and 4 bases from J, the gap between germline ends came to 8 bases. CDR3: CASSEFSIYGYTF. As DNA, the CDR3 is TGTGCCAGCAGTGAATTCAGTATCTATGGCTACACCTTC.

V gene TRBV27 combines with J gene TRBJ2-7, with 10 bases lining up with TRBD1. V lost 8 bases, J lost 3 bases, and 1 base stayed unmatched. CDR3 length: 12 residues. Germline V lookup: CDR1 MNHEY, CDR2 SMNVEV (reference sequence). As DNA, the CDR3 is TGTGCCAGCCGGGACAGGGGCTACGAGCAGTACTTC. Translated, it gives CASRDRGYEQYF.

This rearrangement joins TRBV28 to TRBJ2-2, with D possibly TRBD2 on 6 matching bases. Trimming took off 2 bases at V and 3 bases at J, with 13 bases between the two ends. The V gene's germline CDR1 is MDHEN and CDR2 SYDVKM. This CDR3 contains 16 residues. CDR3 residues: CASSLPLASYTGELFF. As DNA, the CDR3 is TGTGCCAGCAGTTTACCGCTAGCGAGCTACACCGGGGAGCTGTTTTTT.

Only a few counts were recorded for this clonotype. V usage is TRBV13 and J usage is TRBJ2-1; TRBD1 matches 9 bases. The CDR3 has 15 amino acids. Germline-derived CDR1 and CDR2 are PRHDT and FYEKMQ (reference sequence). With V trimmed by 4 bases and J by 3 bases, 4 bases remained unmatched. The CDR3 protein is CASSSPGQGYNEQFF. The CDR3 coding sequence is TGTGCCAGCAGCTCGCCGGGACAGGGCTACAATGAGCAGTTCTTC. The full variable domain, in which reference TRBV13 and TRBJ2-1 provide the parts outside the CDR3, is AAGVIQSPRHLIKEKRETATLKCYPIPRHDTVYWYQQGPGQDPQFLISFYEKMQSDKGSIPDRFSAQQFSDYHSELNMSSLELGDSALYFCASSSPGQGYNEQFFGPGTRLTVL.

This clonotype was observed a single time. The V gene is TRBV29-1, the J gene TRBJ1-2; 7 nucleotides align to TRBD1. J lost 4 bases, V lost 2 bases, and 7 bases had no gene match. The CDR3 consists of 14 residues. The germline V gene has CDR1 SQVTM and CDR2 ANQGSEA. The CDR3 loop is CSVEPDRVTYGYTF. In nucleotides, the CDR3 is TGCAGCGTTGAACCCGACAGGGTAACCTATGGCTACACCTTC.

V is TRBV29-1 and J is TRBJ1-1; no reliable D call. The CDR3 is 13 residues long. Trimming removed 0 bases from V and 1 base from J, with 6 bases in between. Germline values: CDR1 SQVTM, CDR2 ANQGSEA. CDR3 DNA: TGCAGCGTTGAAGAACTCCCGAACACTGAAGCTTTCTTT. It encodes CSVEELPNTEAFF.

The CDR3 DNA reads as TGTGCCAGCAGCTTAGGGACAGGCCTTTTTGAGCAGTTCTTC. It encodes CASSLGTGLFEQFF. The V and J genes are TRBV11-2 and TRBJ2-1; TRBD1 matches 7 bases. The CDR3 has 14 residues. The V segment lost 1 base and the J segment 9 bases; nucleotides outside the gene matches: 6. Germline V gene lookup returns CDR1 SGHAT and CDR2 FQNNGV.

DNA for the CDR3: TGTGCCAGCAGCGTGGACAGGGAGAACTATGGCTACACCTTC. Translation gives CASSVDRENYGYTF. The rearrangement joins TRBV7-6 to TRBJ1-2; 8 bases fit TRBD1. V trimming: 5 bases; J trimming: 2 bases; junction bases outside the gene matches: 4. Germline V lookup: CDR1 SGHVS, CDR2 FNYEAQ. The CDR3 is made up of 14 amino acids.

The chain joins TRBV5-6 to TRBJ2-1, with TRBD1 matching 9 bases. This CDR3 has 15 amino acids. Trimming at V came to 4 bases and at J to 4 bases, leaving 6 bases not matched to a gene. Looked up from germline, CDR1 is SGHDT and CDR2 is YYEEEE. In nucleotides, the CDR3 is TGTGCCAGCAGCCCTACAGGGGGCCCATACAATGAGCAGTTCTTC. It encodes CASSPTGGPYNEQFF.

The rearrangement joins TRBV6-5 to TRBJ2-2; D call uncertain. Trimming stripped 5 bases from V and 8 bases from J, with 9 bases between. This CDR3 spans 12 amino acids. CDR1 is MNHEY and CDR2 is SVGAGI in the germline V gene. The CDR3 sequence: CASSNPGGELFF. Written as DNA, the CDR3 is TGTGCCAGCAGTAACCCTGGGGGGGAGCTGTTTTTT.

This sequence joins TRBV28 and TRBJ2-1, with 8 bases identical to TRBD1. The ends lost 7 bases at V and 8 bases at J; junction bases unmatched: 13. The length of the CDR3 is 15 residues. Germline V CDR1 and CDR2: MDHEN, SYDVKM. The CDR3 here is CASTLDRDRPHEQFF. The CDR3 DNA reads TGTGCCAGCACCCTGGACCGGGACAGGCCCCATGAGCAGTTCTTC.

The chain joins TRBV29-1 to TRBJ2-7; D possibly matches TRBD1 or TRBD2 (5 bases each). V shed 5 bases and J shed 7 bases, with 12 bases lying between them. The CDR3 runs to 11 residues. Germline-derived CDR1 and CDR2 are SQVTM and ANQGSEA. The CDR3 region has the DNA TGCAGCGTTCTTCGGGACGGGGAGCAGTACTTC. The encoded protein is CSVLRDGEQYF.